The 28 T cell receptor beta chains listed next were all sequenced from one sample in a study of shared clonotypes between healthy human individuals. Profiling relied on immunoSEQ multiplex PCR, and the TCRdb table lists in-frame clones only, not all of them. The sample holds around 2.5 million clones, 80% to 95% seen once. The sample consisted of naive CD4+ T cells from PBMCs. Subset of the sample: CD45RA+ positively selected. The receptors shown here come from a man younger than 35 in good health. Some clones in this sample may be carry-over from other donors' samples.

The CDR3 spells CASSLLGAPSNQPQHF. CDR3 sequence (DNA): TGTGCCAGCAGCTTACTTGGGGCGCCGAGCAATCAGCCCCAGCATTTT. The V gene is TRBV7-8, the J gene TRBJ1-5, with D maybe TRBD1 (5 bases). The V gene lost 2 bases and the J gene lost 1 base, with 12 bases spanning the gap. Per the germline V gene, CDR1 is SGHVS and CDR2 is FQNEAQ. The length of the CDR3 is 16 residues.

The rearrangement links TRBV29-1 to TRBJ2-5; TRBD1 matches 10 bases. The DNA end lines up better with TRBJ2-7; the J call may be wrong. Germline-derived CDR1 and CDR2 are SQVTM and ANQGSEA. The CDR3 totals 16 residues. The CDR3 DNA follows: TGCAGCGTTGAAGATATGGGGACAGGGGCGCCCTACGAGCAGTACTTC. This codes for CSVEDMGTGAPYEQYF.

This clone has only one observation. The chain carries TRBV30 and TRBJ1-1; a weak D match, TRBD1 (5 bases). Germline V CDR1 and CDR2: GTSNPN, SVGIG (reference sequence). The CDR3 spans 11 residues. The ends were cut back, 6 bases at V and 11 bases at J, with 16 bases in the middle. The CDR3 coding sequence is TGTGCCTGCGTTCCCCAGGGTACGGCTTTCTTT. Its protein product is CACVPQGTAFF.

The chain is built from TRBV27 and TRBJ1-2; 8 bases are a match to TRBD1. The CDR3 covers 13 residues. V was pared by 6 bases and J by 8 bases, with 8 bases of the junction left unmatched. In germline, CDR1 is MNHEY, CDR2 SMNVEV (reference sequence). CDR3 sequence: CASRPDRGGGYTF. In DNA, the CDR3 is TGTGCCAGCAGACCCGACAGGGGCGGCGGCTACACCTTC.

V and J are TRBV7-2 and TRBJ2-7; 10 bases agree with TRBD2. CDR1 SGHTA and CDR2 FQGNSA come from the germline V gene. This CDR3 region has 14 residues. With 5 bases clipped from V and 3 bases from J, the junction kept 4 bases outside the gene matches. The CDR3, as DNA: TGTGCCAGCAGCACACCTAGCGGGAGCTACGAGCAGTACTTC. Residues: CASSTPSGSYEQYF.

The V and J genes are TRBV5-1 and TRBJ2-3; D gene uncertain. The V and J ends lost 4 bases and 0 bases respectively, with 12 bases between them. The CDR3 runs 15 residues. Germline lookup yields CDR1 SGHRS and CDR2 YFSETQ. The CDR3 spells CASSPRVESTDTQYF. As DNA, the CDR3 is TGCGCCAGCAGCCCCCGAGTGGAAAGCACAGATACGCAGTATTTT.

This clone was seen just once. CDR3 region: CASSGLTSSYNEQFF. The CDR3 DNA reads as TGTGCCAGCAGCGGGTTAACGAGCTCCTACAATGAGCAGTTCTTC. The chain recombines TRBV9 with TRBJ2-1; D gene uncertain. The V and J ends lost 3 bases and 0 bases respectively, with 10 bases between them. The germline V gene has CDR1 SGDLS and CDR2 YYNGEE. CDR3 length: 15 residues.

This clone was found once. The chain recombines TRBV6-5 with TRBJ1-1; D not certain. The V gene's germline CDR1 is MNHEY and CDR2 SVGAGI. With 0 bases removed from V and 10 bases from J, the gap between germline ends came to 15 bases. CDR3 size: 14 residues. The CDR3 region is CASSYSFGEARAFF. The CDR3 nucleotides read TGTGCCAGCAGTTACTCCTTTGGGGAGGCGCGAGCTTTCTTT.

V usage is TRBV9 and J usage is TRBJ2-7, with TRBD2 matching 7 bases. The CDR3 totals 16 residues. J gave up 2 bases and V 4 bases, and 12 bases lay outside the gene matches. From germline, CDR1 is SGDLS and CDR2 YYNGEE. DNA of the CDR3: TGTGCCAGCAGCCCCCAGGTCCCAGCGGGGACCTACGAGCAGTACTTC. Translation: CASSPQVPAGTYEQYF. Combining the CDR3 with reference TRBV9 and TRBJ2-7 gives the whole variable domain DSGVTQTPKHLITATGQRVTLRCSPRSGDLSVYWYQQSLDQGLQFLIQYYNGEERAKGNILERFSAQQFPDLHSELNLSSLELGDSALYFCASSPQVPAGTYEQYFGPGTRLTVT.

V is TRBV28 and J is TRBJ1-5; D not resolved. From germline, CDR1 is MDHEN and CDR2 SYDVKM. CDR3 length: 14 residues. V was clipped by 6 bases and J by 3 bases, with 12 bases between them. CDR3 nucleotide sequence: TGTGCCAGCAGAGGGCGGGCGATCAATCAGCCCCAGCATTTT. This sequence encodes CASRGRAINQPQHF.

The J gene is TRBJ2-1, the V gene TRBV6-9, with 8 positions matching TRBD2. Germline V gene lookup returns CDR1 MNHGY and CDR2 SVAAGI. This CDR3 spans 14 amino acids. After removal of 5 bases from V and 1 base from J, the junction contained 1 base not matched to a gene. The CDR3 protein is CASSVAGSYNEQFF. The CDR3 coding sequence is TGTGCCAGCAGTGTAGCGGGATCCTACAATGAGCAGTTCTTC.

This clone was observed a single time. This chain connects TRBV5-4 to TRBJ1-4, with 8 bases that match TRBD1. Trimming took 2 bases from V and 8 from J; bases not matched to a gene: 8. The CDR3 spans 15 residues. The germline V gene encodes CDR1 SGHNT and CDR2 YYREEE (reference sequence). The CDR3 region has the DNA TGTGCCAGCAGCTTCCAGACAGGGGCAGCGGAAAAACTGTTTTTT. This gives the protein CASSFQTGAAEKLFF.

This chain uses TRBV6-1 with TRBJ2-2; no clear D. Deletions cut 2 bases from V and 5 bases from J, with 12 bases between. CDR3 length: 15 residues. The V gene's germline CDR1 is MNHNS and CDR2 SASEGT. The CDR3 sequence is CASSEPARRTGELFF. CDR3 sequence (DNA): TGTGCCAGCAGTGAACCAGCGCGAAGGACCGGGGAGCTGTTTTTT.

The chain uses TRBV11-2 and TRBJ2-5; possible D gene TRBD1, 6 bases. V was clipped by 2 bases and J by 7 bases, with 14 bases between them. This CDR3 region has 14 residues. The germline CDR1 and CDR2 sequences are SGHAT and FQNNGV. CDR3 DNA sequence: TGTGCCAGCAGCTTAAGGACAGAGGGAGTGACCCAGTACTTC. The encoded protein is CASSLRTEGVTQYF.

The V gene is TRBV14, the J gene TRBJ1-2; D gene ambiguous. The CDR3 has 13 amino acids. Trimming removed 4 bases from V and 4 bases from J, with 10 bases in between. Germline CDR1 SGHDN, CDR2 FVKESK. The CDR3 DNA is TGTGCCAGCAGCCCGACGGGTGGCTATGGCTACACCTTC. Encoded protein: CASSPTGGYGYTF.

The CDR3 DNA reads TGCGCCAGCAGCTTGGGGTTCGGGTCTGGGGCCAACGTCCTGACTTTC. Protein: CASSLGFGSGANVLTF. The V gene is TRBV5-1, the J gene TRBJ2-6, with unresolved D. The CDR3 is 16 residues long. The V and J ends lost 0 bases and 1 base respectively, with 8 bases between them. Germline V gives CDR1 SGHRS, CDR2 YFSETQ.

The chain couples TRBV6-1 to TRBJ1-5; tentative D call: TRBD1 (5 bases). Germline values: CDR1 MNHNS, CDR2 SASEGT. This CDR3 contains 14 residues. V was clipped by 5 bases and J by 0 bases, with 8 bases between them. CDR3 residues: CASSRQYSNQPQHF. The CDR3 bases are TGTGCCAGCAGTCGACAGTATAGCAATCAGCCCCAGCATTTT.

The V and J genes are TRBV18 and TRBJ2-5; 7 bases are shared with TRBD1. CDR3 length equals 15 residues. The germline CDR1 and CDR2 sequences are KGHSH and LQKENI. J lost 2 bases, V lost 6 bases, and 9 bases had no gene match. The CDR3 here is CASSRQGPLQETQYF. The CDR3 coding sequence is TGTGCCAGCTCCCGACAGGGCCCCCTACAAGAGACCCAGTACTTC.

CDR3 nucleotides: TGTGCCAGCAGTTATACTAGCCCGCTGGGGGAGCTGTTTTTT. It is translated as CASSYTSPLGELFF. V is TRBV6-5 and J is TRBJ2-2; a weak D match, TRBD2 (6 bases). V was clipped by 3 bases and J by 8 bases, with 13 bases between them. The CDR3 is made up of 14 amino acids. Germline CDR1 is MNHEY and CDR2 is SVGAGI.

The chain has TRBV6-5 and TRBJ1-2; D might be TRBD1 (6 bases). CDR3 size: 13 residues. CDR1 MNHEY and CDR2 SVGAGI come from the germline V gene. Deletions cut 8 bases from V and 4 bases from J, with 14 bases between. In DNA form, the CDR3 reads TGTGCCAGCGGTATAACAGGGCTCTATGGCTACACCTTC. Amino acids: CASGITGLYGYTF.

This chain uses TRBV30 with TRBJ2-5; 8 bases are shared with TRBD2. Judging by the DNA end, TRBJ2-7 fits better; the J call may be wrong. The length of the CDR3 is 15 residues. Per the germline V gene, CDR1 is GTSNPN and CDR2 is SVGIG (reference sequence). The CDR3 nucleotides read TGTGCCTGGACCAAACTAGCGGCTTTATCCTACGAGCAGTACTTC. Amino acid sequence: CAWTKLAALSYEQYF.

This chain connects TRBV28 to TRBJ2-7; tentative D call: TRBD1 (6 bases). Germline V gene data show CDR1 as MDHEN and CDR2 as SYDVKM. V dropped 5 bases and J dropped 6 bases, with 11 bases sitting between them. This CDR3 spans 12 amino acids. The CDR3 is CASSIRGGEQYF. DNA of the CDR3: TGTGCCAGCAGTATTCGAGGGGGCGAGCAGTACTTC.

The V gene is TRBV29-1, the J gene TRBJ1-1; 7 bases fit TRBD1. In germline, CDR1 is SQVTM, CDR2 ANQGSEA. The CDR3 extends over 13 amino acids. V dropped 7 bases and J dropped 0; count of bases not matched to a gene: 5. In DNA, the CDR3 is TGCAGCGCAAAACAGGGGATGAACACTGAAGCTTTCTTT. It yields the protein CSAKQGMNTEAFF.

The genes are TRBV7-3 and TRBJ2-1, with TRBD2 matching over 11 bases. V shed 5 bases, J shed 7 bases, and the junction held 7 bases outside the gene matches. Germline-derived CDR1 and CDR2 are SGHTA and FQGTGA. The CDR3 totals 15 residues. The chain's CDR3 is CASSRAGLADNEQFF. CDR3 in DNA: TGTGCCAGCAGCCGGGCGGGACTAGCGGATAATGAGCAGTTCTTC.

The CDR3 DNA follows: TGCGCCAGCAGCCGCCCACGGGGCGGGCAGAACACCGGGGAGCTGTTTTTT. Protein sequence: CASSRPRGGQNTGELFF. The J gene is TRBJ2-2, the V gene TRBV4-1, with D perhaps TRBD1 or TRBD2 (5 bases each). The germline V gene encodes CDR1 MGHRA and CDR2 YSYEKL. The V gene lost 4 bases and the J gene lost 1 base, with 16 bases spanning the gap. The length of the CDR3 is 17 residues.

CDR3 sequence reads: CASSLARGTDSYEQYF. DNA of the CDR3: TGCGCCAGCAGCTTAGCAAGGGGGACCGACTCCTACGAGCAGTACTTC. V gene TRBV5-1 combines with J gene TRBJ2-7; D might be TRBD1 (6 bases). The CDR3 has 16 residues. Looked up from germline, CDR1 is SGHRS and CDR2 is YFSETQ. The V gene lost 2 bases and the J gene lost 0 bases, with 15 bases spanning the gap.

CDR3 DNA: TGTGCCAGCAGTTATCAAAGGGAAGGAGGGGGAAACACCATATATTTT. It codes for CASSYQREGGGNTIYF. The chain recombines TRBV6-6 with TRBJ1-3; D is unclear. This CDR3 has 16 amino acids. From germline, CDR1 is MNHNY and CDR2 SVGAGI (reference sequence). V was clipped by 3 bases and J by 4 bases, with 16 bases between them.

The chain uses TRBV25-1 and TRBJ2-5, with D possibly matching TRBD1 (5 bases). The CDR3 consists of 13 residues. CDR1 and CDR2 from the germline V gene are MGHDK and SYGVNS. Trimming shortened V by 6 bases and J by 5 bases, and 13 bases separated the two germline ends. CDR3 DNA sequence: TGTGCCAGCAGGTTGGCAGGGTTGGAGACCCAGTACTTC. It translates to CASRLAGLETQYF.